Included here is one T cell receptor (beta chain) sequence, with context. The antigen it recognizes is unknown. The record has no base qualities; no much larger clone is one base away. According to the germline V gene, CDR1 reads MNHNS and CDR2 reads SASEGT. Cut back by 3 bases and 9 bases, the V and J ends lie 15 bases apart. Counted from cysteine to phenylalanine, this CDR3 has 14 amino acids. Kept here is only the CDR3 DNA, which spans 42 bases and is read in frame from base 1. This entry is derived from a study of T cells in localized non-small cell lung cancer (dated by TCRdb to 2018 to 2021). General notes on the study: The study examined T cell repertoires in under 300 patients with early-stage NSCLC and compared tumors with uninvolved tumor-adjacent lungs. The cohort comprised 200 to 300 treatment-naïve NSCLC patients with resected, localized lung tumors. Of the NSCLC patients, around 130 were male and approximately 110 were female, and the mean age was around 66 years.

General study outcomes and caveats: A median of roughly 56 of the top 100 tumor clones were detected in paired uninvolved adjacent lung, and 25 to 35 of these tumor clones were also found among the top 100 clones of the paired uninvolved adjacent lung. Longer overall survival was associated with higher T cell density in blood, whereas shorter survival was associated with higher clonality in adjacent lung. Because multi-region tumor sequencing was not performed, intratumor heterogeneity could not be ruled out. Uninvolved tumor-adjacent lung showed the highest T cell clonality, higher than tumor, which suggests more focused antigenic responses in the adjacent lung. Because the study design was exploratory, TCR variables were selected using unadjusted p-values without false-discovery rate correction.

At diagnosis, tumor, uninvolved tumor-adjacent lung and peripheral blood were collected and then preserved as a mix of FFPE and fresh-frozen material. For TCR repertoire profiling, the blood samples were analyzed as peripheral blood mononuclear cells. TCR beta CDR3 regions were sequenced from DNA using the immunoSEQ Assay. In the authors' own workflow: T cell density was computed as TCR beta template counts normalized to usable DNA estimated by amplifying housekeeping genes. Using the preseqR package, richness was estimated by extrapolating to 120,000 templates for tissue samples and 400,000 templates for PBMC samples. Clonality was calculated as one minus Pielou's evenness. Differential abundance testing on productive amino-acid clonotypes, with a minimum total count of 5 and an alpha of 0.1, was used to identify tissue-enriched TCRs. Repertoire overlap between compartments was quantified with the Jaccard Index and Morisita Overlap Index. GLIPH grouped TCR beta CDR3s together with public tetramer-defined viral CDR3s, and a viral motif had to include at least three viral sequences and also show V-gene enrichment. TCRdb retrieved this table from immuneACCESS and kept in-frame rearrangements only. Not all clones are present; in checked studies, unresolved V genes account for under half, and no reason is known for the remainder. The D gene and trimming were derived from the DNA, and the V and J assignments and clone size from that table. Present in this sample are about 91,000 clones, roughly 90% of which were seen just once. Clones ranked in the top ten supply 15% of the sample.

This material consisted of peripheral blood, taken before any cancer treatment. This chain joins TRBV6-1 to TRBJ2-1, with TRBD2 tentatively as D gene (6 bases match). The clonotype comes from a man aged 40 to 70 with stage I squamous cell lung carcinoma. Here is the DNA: TGTGCCAGCAGTGATTCCCGACTAGTTACTGAGCAGTTCTTC. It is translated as CASSDSRLVTEQFF.